This TCR beta chain comes out of a study of cytomegalovirus exposure and HLA in healthy donors. The PCR used 60 Vbeta and 13 Jbeta primers. Profiled with immunoSEQ multiplex PCR; TCRdb holds only in-frame clones, not every one. Among 150,000 to 200,000 clones listed, roughly 80% were seen once. V was clipped by 0 bases and J by 1 base, with 9 bases between them. The CDR3 is 14 residues long. Germline CDR1 SQVTM, CDR2 ANQGSEA. This sequence originates from a woman aged 45-60 years in good health and CMV-seropositive. This sequence joins TRBV29-1 and TRBJ1-1; D is ambiguous. The sample consisted of PBMCs. The CDR3 nucleotides read TGCAGCGTTGAAGAGAACAGCGGGAACACTGAAGCTTTCTTT. Translating gives CSVEENSGNTEAFF. The whole variable domain, filled in from reference TRBV29-1 and TRBJ1-1, reads SAVISQKPSRDICQRGTSLTIQCQVDSQVTMMFWYRQQPGQSLTLIATANQGSEATYESGFVIDKFPISRPNLTFSTLTVSNMSPEDSSIYLCSVEENSGNTEAFFGQGTRLTVV.